This T cell receptor (beta chain) appears in the sequencing data of a study of cytomegalovirus exposure and HLA in healthy donors. This clone has only a few counts. Its cognate antigen is unknown. Study-level points and caveats: Later analysis reportedly placed an Asian-associated ancestry cluster below the approximately 730-donor mean in N-insertions.

In the PCR, 60 Vbeta and 13 Jbeta primers were used. Profiling relied on immunoSEQ multiplex PCR, and the TCRdb table lists in-frame clones only, not all of them. The data hold 90,000 to 110,000 clones, with roughly three quarters observed a single time. The sequenced material came from PBMCs. This clonotype was obtained from a man aged 25 to 45 in good health and CMV-seronegative.

CDR3 nucleotide sequence: TGTGCCAGCAGCTCCTCCCCAGATAAATACGAGCAGTACTTC. Its protein product is CASSSSPDKYEQYF. The chain is built from TRBV11-2 and TRBJ2-7; D is undetermined. This CDR3 region has 14 residues. V was shortened by 4 bases and J by 4 bases, with 14 bases between the two germline ends. Germline CDR1 is SGHAT and CDR2 is FQNNGV.